What follows are 3 T cell receptor beta chains derived from one specimen sequenced in a study of human T cells and chemical hapten exposure. Regarding time point: patch test 1, 2 weeks after DPC sensitization. Treatment indicated: therapeutic diphenylcyclopropenone sensitization with weekly scalp DPC. TCRdb itself ran the RACE reads through MiXCR, one entry per CDR3 protein. In the table there are 300,000 to 350,000 distinct CDR3 sequences, roughly 6.9% of which are singletons. The material sequenced was whole blood, taken in connection with sensitization to the hapten diphenylcyclopropenone (DPC). The receptors stem from a woman aged 18-29 years with alopecia areata. Some clones in this sample may be carry-over from other donors' samples.

At least ten counts were recorded for this clonotype. The chain is built from TRBV5-1 and TRBJ2-1; 8 bases map to TRBD1. CDR3 length: 16 residues. V shed 5 bases, J shed 0 bases, and the junction held 7 bases outside the gene matches. Looked up from germline, CDR1 is SGHRS and CDR2 is YFSETQ. In DNA, the CDR3 is TGCGCCAGCAGGGGCGGGACAGGTGTCTCCTACAATGAGCAGTTCTTC. It codes for CASRGGTGVSYNEQFF.

There are a few counts of this clonotype. The chain recombines TRBV12-3 or TRBV12-4 with TRBJ2-1; TRBD2 matches 11 bases. This CDR3 has 18 residues. V dropped 6 bases and J dropped 4; count of bases not matched to a gene: 14. This CDR3 is CASSPGLELAGVYNEQFF. The CDR3 DNA reads as TGTGCCAGCAGCCCGGGACTGGAACTAGCGGGGGTTTACAATGAGCAGTTCTTC.

The rearrangement uses TRBV10-3 and TRBJ2-2; D gene unclear. The V gene lost 9 bases and the J gene lost 5 bases, with 7 bases spanning the gap. Germline values: CDR1 ENHRY, CDR2 SYGVKD. The CDR3 covers 11 residues. In DNA form, the CDR3 reads TGTGCCATAGAGACAACCGGGGAGCTGTTTTTT. It yields the protein CAIETTGELFF.